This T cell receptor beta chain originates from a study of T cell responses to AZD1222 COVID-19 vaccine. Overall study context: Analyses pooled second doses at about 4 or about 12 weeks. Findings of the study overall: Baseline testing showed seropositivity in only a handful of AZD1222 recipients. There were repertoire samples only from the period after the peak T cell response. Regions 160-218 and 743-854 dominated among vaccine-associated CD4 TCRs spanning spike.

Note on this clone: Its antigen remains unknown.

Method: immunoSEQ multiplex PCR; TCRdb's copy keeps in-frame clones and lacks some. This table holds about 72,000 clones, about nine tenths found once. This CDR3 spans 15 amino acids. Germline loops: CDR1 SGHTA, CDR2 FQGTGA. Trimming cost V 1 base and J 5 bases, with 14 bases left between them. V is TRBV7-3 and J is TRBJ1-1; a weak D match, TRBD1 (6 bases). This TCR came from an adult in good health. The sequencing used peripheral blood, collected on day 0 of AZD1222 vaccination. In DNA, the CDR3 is TGTGCCAGCAGCTTAATGGCAGGGGCGGAAACTGAAGCTTTCTTT. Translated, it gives CASSLMAGAETEAFF. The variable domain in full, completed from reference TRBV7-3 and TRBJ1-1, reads GAGVSQTPSNKVTEKGKYVELRCDPISGHTALYWYRQSLGQGPEFLIYFQGTGAADDSGLPNDRFFAVRPEGSVSTLKIQRTERGDSAVYLCASSLMAGAETEAFFGQGTRLTVV.